The present TCR beta chain was sequenced within a study of CD8 T cells in ankylosing spondylitis. Points from the study as a whole: Disease-associated clones were reportedly significantly overrepresented in matched ankylosing spondylitis synovial fluid. Both synovial fluid and blood in reactive arthritis had previously been reported to carry some motif variants. Clones linked to disease, bearing a CD8+ phenotype, were relatively rare in peripheral blood. What appeared characteristic of ankylosing spondylitis blood was a TCR beta motif of fewer than ten highly homologous variants.

Regarding this clonotype: Its antigen is unknown.

J gave up 4 bases and V 5 bases, and 8 bases lay outside the gene matches. Germline V gene sequence: CDR1 DFQATT, CDR2 SNEGSKA (reference sequence). This CDR3 is built from 14 residues. Quantitative 5'-RACE with molecular barcodes was used to make the TCR beta libraries. TCRdb re-called the 5' RACE reads through MiXCR, storing one row per CDR3 protein. The sample carries some 840,000 distinct CDR3 sequences, roughly 10% recorded once. The TCR sequence derives from a male donor with ankylosing spondylitis. Sequencing input: blood, either unsorted or a sorted T cell fraction (not recorded which). This rearrangement joins TRBV20-1 to TRBJ2-1; 7 bases fit TRBD2. CDR3 loop: CSASTGTTYNEQFF. DNA of the CDR3: TGCAGTGCTTCGACCGGGACTACTTACAATGAGCAGTTCTTC.